This section outlines one T cell receptor beta chain sequence together with its context. Its target is unknown. This record comes from a study of shared clonotypes between healthy human individuals. Whole-study context: For every donor, three CD4 naive, three CD4 memory, two CD8 naive and one CD8 memory plates were used. Study observations and caveats: Sequencing depth was expected to affect clonotype sharing among donors. Sorted-subset sequencing was shown by rarefaction to be incomplete despite large depth.

Per the study methods: ImmunoSEQ output lacked quality scores and full-length reads, limiting matched filtering. The method was immunoSEQ multiplex PCR; TCRdb's version includes in-frame clones alone and lacks a portion of them. The V and J calls and clone size are taken from that table; D and trimming were inferred from the DNA. The table records about 1.5 million clones, approximately 98% of them present only once. CDR1 and CDR2 (germline): SGHDT, YYEEEE. This CDR3 has 14 amino acids. V gave up 4 bases and J gave up 3 bases, with 12 bases separating them. The J gene is TRBJ2-3, the V gene TRBV5-6; no definite D call. Sequences were obtained from naive CD4+ T cells sorted from blood. Noted subset: CD45RA+ positively selected. The TCR originated in a man aged 25 to 40 in good health. The CDR3 loop reads CASSPWPLTDTQYF. The CDR3 DNA is TGTGCCAGCAGCCCCTGGCCCTTAACAGATACGCAGTATTTT.